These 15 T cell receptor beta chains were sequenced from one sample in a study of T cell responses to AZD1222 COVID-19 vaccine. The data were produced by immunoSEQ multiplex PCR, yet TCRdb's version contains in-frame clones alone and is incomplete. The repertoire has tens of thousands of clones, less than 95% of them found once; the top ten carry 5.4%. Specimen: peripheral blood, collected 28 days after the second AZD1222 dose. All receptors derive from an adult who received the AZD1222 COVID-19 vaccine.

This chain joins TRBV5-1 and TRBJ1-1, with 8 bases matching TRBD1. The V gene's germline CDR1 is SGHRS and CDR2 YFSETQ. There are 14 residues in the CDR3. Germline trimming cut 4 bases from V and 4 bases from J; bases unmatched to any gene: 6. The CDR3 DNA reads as TGCGCCAGCAGCGACACAGGGGGGACCACTGAAGCTTTCTTT. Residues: CASSDTGGTTEAFF.

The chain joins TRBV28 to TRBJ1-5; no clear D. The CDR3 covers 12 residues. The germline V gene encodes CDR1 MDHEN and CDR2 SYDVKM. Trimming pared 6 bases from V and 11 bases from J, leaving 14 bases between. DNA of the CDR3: TGTGCCAGCAGCGGCTCAGGTAGGTCCCAGCATTTT. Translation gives CASSGSGRSQHF.

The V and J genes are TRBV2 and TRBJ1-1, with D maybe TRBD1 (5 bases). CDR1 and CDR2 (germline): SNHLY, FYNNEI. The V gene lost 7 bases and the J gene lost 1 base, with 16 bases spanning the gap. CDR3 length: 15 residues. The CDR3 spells CASMGWGGTNTEAFF. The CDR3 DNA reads TGTGCCAGCATGGGCTGGGGGGGGACGAACACTGAAGCTTTCTTT.

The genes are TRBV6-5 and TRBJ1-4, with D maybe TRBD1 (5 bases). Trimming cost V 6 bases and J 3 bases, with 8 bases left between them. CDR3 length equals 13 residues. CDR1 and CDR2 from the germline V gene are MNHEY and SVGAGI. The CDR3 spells CASSRQPNEKLFF. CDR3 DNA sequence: TGTGCCAGCAGCAGACAGCCTAATGAAAAACTGTTTTTT.

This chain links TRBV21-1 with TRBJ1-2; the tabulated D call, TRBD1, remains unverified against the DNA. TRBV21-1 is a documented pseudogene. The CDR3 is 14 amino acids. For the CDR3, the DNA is TGTGCCAGCAGCTCTTGGACAGGCCACTATGGCTACACCTTC. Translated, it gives CASSSWTGHYGYTF.

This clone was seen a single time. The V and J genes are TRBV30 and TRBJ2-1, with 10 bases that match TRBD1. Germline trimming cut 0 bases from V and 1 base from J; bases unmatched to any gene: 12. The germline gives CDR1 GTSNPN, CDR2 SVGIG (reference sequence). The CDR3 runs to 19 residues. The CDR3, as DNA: TGTGCCTGGAGTGTCGTCCCGGGACAGGGGCAGAGGTCCTACAATGAGCAGTTCTTC. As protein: CAWSVVPGQGQRSYNEQFF.

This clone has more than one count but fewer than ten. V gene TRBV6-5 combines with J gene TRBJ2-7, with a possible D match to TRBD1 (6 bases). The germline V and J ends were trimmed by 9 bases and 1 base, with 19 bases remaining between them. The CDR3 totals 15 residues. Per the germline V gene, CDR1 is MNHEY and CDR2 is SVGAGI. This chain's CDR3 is CASRSGTLQSYEQYF. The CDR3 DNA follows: TGTGCCAGTCGATCTGGGACATTGCAGTCCTACGAGCAGTACTTC.

The CDR3 DNA reads TGTGCCAGCAGCTTGACAGGGGGCGATTATAGCAATCAGCCCCAGCATTTT. This gives the protein CASSLTGGDYSNQPQHF. The rearrangement links TRBV5-5 to TRBJ1-5, with 9 bases fitting TRBD1. V shed 1 base and J 0 bases; nucleotides not matched to a gene: 5. CDR1 SGHKS and CDR2 YYEKEE come from the germline V gene (reference sequence). The CDR3 is 17 residues long.

The CDR3 coding sequence is TGTGCCAGCAGACGACAGGGTGCAGATACGCAGTATTTT. It encodes CASRRQGADTQYF. The chain recombines TRBV6-5 with TRBJ2-3; TRBD1 matches at 7 bases. This CDR3 spans 13 amino acids. Germline V lookup: CDR1 MNHEY, CDR2 SVGAGI. V was clipped by 6 bases and J by 4 bases; unmatched bases: 4.

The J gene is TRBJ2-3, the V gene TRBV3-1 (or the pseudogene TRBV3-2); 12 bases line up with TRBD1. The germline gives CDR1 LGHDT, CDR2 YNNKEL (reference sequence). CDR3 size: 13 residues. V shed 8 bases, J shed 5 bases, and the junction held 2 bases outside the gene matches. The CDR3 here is CASGTGGRDTQYF. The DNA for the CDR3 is TGTGCCAGCGGGACAGGGGGCAGAGATACGCAGTATTTT.

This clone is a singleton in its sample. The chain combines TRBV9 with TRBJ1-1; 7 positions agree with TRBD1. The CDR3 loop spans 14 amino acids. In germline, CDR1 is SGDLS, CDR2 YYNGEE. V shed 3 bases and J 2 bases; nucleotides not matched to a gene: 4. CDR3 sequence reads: CASSAGTANTEAFF. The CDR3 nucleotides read TGTGCCAGCAGCGCCGGGACAGCCAACACTGAAGCTTTCTTT.

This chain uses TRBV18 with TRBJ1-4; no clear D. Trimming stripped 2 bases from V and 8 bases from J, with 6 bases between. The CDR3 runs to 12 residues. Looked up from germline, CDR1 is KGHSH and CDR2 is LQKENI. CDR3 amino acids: CASSPNGEKLFF. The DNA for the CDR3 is TGTGCCAGCTCACCAAACGGGGAAAAACTGTTTTTT.

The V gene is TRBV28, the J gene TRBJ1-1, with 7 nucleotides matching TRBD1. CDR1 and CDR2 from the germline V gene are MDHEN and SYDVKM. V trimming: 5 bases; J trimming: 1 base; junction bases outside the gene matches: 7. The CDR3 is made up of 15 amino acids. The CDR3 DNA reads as TGTGCCAGCAGTCTGTGGACAGGAAAGAACACTGAAGCTTTCTTT. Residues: CASSLWTGKNTEAFF.

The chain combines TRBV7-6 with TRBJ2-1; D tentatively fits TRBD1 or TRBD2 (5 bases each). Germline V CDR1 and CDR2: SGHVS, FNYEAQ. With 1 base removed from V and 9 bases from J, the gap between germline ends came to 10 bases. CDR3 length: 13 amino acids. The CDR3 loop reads CASSLVRGGEQFF. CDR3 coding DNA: TGTGCCAGCAGCTTAGTACGGGGCGGTGAGCAGTTCTTC.

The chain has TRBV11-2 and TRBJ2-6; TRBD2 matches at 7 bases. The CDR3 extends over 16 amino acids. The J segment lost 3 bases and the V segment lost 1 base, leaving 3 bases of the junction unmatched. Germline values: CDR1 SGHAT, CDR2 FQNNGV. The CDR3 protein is CASSLVGGSGANVLTF. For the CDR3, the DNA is TGTGCCAGCAGCTTAGTCGGGGGGAGTGGGGCCAACGTCCTGACTTTC.